This TCR beta chain was sequenced for a study of cytotoxic CD8 clonotypes in ibrutinib-treated CLL. In the case of this clone: The antigen remains unidentified.

Findings and limits, study-wide: Increased clonality at ibrutinib response gave way to a return toward baseline at progression.

TCRdb's copy holds only in-frame clones and misses some; the assay was immunoSEQ multiplex PCR. The table lists about 97,000 clones, 70% to 80% of them singletons. The receptor was derived from a human donor with chronic lymphocytic leukemia. This sample comprised PBMCs, obtained after 12 months of ibrutinib treatment.

CDR3 coding DNA: TGTGCCAGCAAGGTCCCTAGGGGACTGTCCGAGCAGTACTTC. Encoded protein: CASKVPRGLSEQYF. The chain combines TRBV6-1 with TRBJ2-7, with D possibly being TRBD2 (6 bases). The CDR3 extends over 14 amino acids. Germline V CDR1 and CDR2: MNHNS, SASEGT. The V end was cut by 7 bases, the J end by 6 bases, with 19 bases between.